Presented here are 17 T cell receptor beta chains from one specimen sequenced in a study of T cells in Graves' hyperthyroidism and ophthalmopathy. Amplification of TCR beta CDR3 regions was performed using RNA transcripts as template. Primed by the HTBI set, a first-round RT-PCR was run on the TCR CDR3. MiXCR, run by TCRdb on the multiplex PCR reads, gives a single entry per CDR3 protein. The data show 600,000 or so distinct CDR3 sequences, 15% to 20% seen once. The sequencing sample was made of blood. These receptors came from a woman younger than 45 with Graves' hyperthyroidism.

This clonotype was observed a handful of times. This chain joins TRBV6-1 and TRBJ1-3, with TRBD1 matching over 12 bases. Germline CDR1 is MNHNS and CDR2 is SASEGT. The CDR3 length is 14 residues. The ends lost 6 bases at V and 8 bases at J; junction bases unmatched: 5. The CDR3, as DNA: TGTGCCAGCAGCCCGGGACAGGGGGCGTACACCATATATTTT. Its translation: CASSPGQGAYTIYF.

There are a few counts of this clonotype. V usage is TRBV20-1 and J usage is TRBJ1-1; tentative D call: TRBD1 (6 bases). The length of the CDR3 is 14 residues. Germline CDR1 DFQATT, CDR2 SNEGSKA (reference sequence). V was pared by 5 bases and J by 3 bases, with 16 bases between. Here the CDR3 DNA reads TGCAGTGCTGCAAAACCAGGACAGCACACTGAAGCTTTCTTT. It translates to CSAAKPGQHTEAFF.

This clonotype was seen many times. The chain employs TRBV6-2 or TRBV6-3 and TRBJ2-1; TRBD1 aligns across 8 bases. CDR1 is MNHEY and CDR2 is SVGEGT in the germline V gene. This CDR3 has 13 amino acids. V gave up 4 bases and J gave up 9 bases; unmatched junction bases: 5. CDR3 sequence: CASSFDRGGEQFF. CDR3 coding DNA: TGTGCCAGCAGTTTCGACAGGGGAGGTGAGCAGTTCTTC.

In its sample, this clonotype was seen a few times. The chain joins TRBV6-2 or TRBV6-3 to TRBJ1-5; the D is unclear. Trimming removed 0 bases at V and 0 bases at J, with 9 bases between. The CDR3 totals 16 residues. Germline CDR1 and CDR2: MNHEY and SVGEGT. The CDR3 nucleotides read TGTGCCAGCAGTTACTCGCGGGGAGATAGCAATCAGCCCCAGCATTTT. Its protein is CASSYSRGDSNQPQHF.

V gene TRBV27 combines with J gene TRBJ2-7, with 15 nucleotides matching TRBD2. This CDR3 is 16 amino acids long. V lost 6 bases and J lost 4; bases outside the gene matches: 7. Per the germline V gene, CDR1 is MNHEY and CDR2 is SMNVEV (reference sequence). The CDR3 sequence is CASRPGTSGRLYEQYF. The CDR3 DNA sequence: TGTGCCAGCAGACCCGGGACTAGCGGGAGGTTATACGAGCAGTACTTC.

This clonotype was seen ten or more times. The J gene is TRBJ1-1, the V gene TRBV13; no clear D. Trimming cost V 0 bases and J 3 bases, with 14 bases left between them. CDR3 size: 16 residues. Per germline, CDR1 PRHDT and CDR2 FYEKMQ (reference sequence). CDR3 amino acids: CASSLGRGISDTEAFF. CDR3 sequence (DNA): TGTGCCAGCAGCTTAGGACGAGGGATTTCGGACACTGAAGCTTTCTTT.

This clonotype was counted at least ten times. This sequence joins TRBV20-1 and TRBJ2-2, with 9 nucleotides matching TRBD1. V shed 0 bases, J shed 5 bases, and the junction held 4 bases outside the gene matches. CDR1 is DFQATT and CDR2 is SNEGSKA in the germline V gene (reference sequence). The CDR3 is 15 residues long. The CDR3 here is CSARDGTGWTGELFF. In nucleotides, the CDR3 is TGCAGTGCTAGAGATGGGACAGGGTGGACCGGGGAGCTGTTTTTT.

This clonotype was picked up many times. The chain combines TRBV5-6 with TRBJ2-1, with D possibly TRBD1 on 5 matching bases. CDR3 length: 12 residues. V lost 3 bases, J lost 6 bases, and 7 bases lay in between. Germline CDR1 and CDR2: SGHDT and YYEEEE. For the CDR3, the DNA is TGTGCCAGCAGCTCCAGGGTCAATGAGCAGTTCTTC. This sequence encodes CASSSRVNEQFF.

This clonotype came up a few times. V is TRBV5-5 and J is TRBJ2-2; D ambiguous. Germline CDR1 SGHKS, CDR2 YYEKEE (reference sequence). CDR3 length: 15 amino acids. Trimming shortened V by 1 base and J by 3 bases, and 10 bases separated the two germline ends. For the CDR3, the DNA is TGTGCCAGCAGCTTGTCGGCCTTCGACACCGGGGAGCTGTTTTTT. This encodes CASSLSAFDTGELFF.

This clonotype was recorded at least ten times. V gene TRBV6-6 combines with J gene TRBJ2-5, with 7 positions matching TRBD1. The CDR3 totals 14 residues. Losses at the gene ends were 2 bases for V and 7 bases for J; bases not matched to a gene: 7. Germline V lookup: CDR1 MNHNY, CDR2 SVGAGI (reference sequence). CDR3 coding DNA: TGTGCCAGCAGTTACCCTGGACAGGCTGGGACCCAGTACTTC. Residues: CASSYPGQAGTQYF.

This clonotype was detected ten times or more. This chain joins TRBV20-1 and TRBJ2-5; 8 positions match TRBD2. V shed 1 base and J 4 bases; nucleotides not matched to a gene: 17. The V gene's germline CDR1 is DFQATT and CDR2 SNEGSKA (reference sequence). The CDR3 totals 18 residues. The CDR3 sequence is CSARVTGRSAGGGETQYF. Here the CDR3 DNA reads TGCAGTGCTAGAGTTACAGGGAGGTCGGCGGGAGGCGGAGAGACCCAGTACTTC.

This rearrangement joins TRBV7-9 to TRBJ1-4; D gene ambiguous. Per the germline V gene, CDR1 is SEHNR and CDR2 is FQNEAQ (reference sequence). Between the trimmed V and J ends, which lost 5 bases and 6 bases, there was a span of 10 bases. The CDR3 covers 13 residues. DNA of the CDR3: TGTGCCAGCAGCCTCACAACGTATGAAAAACTGTTTTTT. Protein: CASSLTTYEKLFF.

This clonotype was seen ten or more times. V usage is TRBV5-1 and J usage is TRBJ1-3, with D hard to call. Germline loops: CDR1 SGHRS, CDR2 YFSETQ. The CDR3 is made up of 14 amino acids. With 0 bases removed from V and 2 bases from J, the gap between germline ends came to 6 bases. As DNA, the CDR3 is TGCGCCAGCAGCTTGGAAGGAACTGGAAACACCATATATTTT. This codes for CASSLEGTGNTIYF.

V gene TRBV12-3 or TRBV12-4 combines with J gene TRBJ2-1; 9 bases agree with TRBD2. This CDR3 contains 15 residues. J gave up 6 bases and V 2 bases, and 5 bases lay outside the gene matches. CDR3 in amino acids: CASSLLAGLGNEQFF. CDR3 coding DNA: TGTGCCAGCAGTTTACTAGCGGGACTGGGCAATGAGCAGTTCTTC.

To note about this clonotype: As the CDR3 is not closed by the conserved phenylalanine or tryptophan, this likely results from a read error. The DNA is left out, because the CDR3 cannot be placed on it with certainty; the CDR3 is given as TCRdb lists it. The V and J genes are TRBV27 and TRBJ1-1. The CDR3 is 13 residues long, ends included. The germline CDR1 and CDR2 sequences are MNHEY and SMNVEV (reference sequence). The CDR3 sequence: CASSFFLNTEVFL.

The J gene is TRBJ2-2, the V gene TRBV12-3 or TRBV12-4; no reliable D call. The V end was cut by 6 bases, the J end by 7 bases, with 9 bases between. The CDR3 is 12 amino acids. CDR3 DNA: TGTGCCAGCAGCTCGGACCGCGGGGAGCTGTTTTTT. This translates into CASSSDRGELFF.

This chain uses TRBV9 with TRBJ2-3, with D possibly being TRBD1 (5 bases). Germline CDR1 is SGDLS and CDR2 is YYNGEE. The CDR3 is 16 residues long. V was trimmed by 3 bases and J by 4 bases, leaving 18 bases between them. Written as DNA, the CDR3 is TGTGCCAGCAGCGCCTCCGGCAGGGTCGGGTCAGATACGCAGTATTTT. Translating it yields CASSASGRVGSDTQYF.